What follows are 9 T cell receptor beta chains derived from one specimen sequenced in a study of blood T cell repertoires in COVID-19. The protocol was immunoSEQ multiplex PCR, while the TCRdb copy is restricted to in-frame clones and leaves out a portion. The data hold some 250,000 clones, with 85% to 90% observed a single time. What was sequenced was PBMCs or T cells enriched from blood (not recorded which). Every receptor here comes from a man aged 35 to 55 who had recovered from COVID-19.

The chain is built from TRBV7-9 and TRBJ1-6; possibly TRBD1 for D (6 bases). Germline CDR1 SEHNR, CDR2 FQNEAQ (reference sequence). The V end lost 5 bases, the J end lost 0 bases, and 17 bases lay between the germline ends. There are 18 residues in the CDR3. This CDR3 reads CASSLITGSSSYNSPLHF. As DNA, the CDR3 is TGTGCCAGCAGCCTTATTACAGGGAGCAGCTCCTATAATTCACCCCTCCACTTT.

The rearrangement links TRBV5-1 to TRBJ2-7; D is possibly TRBD2 (5 bases). Trimming shortened V by 5 bases and J by 2 bases, and 14 bases separated the two germline ends. The V gene's germline CDR1 is SGHRS and CDR2 YFSETQ. This CDR3 spans 14 amino acids. DNA of the CDR3: TGCGCCAGCAGTCCGGGGAATTTAGCCTACGAGCAGTACTTC. Amino acids: CASSPGNLAYEQYF.

Comments on this clone: Other nucleotide sequences from this sample produce the same CDR3. The chain has TRBV30 and TRBJ1-1; D gene uncertain. Germline assignment: CDR1 GTSNPN and CDR2 SVGIG (reference sequence). This CDR3 region has 13 residues. The V gene lost 0 bases and the J gene lost 0 bases, with 5 bases spanning the gap. The CDR3 loop reads CAWSVSVNTEAFF. In DNA, the CDR3 is TGTGCCTGGAGTGTAAGCGTGAACACTGAAGCTTTCTTT.

As for this clone: At one of its ends the junction is not consistent with the germline gene, which may arise from a read error. The V and J genes are TRBV6-1 and TRBJ1-6; D is unresolved. CDR3 length equals 13 residues. In germline, CDR1 is MNHNS, CDR2 SASEGT. The CDR3 DNA is TGTGCCAGCGGTGAACAGTATAATTCACCCCTCCACTTT. Translation gives CASGEQYNSPLHF.

The CDR3 region is CASSLVSGTYGYTF. CDR3 nucleotide sequence: TGTGCCAGCAGCTTAGTATCCGGGACTTATGGCTACACCTTC. The rearrangement joins TRBV11-3 to TRBJ1-2; maybe TRBD1 (5 bases). The germline V and J ends were trimmed by 1 base and 5 bases, with 11 bases remaining between them. The CDR3 length is 14 residues. Looked up from germline, CDR1 is SGHNT and CDR2 is YENEEA.

The J gene is TRBJ1-6, the V gene TRBV5-6, with TRBD1 identical over 8 bases. Germline values: CDR1 SGHDT, CDR2 YYEEEE. The CDR3 has 19 residues. V dropped 4 bases and J dropped 0; count of bases not matched to a gene: 12. The CDR3 spells CASSPGTGFPSSYNSPLHF. CDR3 sequence (DNA): TGTGCCAGCAGCCCCGGGACAGGTTTTCCTAGCTCCTATAATTCACCCCTCCACTTT.

The chain recombines TRBV18 with TRBJ2-2, with D maybe TRBD1 (6 bases). The CDR3 is made up of 16 amino acids. Germline V gives CDR1 KGHSH, CDR2 LQKENI. Trimming took off 3 bases at V and 1 base at J, with 12 bases between the two ends. The CDR3 DNA reads TGTGCCAGCTCACCGTATTCGACAGGGAACACCGGGGAGCTGTTTTTT. It is translated as CASSPYSTGNTGELFF.

The CDR3 here is CATSDLDGTGYTGELFF. For the CDR3, the DNA is TGTGCCACCAGTGATTTGGACGGGACAGGCTACACCGGGGAGCTGTTTTTT. The chain joins TRBV24-1 to TRBJ2-2; 8 bases are a match to TRBD1. Germline CDR1 is KGHDR and CDR2 is SFDVKD. The length of the CDR3 is 17 residues. The V segment lost 0 bases and the J segment 3 bases; nucleotides outside the gene matches: 5.

The V and J genes are TRBV28 and TRBJ1-6; TRBD1 matches 7 bases. In germline, CDR1 is MDHEN, CDR2 SYDVKM. V shed 3 bases and J 9 bases; nucleotides not matched to a gene: 20. This CDR3 region has 19 residues. CDR3 in amino acids: CASSFSRDRRTGLSSPLHF. The CDR3 DNA reads TGTGCCAGCAGTTTTTCCCGGGACAGAAGGACCGGTTTGAGTTCACCCCTCCACTTT. Variable domain in full (rest from reference TRBV28 and TRBJ1-6): DVKVTQSSRYLVKRTGEKVFLECVQDMDHENMFWYRQDPGLGLRLIYFSYDVKMKEKGDIPEGYSVSREKKERFSLILESASTNQTSMYLCASSFSRDRRTGLSSPLHFGNGTRLTVT.